The clone carrying this TCR beta chain appeared a few times. TCRdb reprocessed the 5' RACE reads via MiXCR and lists one record per CDR3 protein. The sample lists some 1,600,000 distinct CDR3 sequences; under 35% were seen once. These data are taken from a study of identical twins. What was sequenced was cord blood. The clonotype originates from a newborn girl in good health.

CDR3 amino acids: CASRPGSAYNEQFF. In nucleotides, the CDR3 is TGTGCCAGCAGGCCCGGCTCAGCCTACAATGAGCAGTTCTTC. This sequence joins TRBV27 and TRBJ2-1, with D hard to call. The germline V gene encodes CDR1 MNHEY and CDR2 SMNVEV (reference sequence). Trimming left V 6 bases short and J 2 bases short, with 11 bases between. The CDR3 sequence is 14 residues long.